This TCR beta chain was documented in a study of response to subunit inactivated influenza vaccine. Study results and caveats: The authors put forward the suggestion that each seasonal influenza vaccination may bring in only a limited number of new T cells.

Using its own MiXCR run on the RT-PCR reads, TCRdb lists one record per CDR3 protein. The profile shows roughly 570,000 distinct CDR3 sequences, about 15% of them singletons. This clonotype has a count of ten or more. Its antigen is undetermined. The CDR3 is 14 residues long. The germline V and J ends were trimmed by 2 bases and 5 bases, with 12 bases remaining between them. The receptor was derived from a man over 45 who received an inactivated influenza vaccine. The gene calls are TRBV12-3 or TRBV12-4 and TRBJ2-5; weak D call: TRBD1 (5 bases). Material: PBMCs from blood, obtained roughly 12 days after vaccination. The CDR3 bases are TGTGCCAGCAGTTTAATGCAGGGCCCGGAGACCCAGTACTTC. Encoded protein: CASSLMQGPETQYF.